The 26 T cell receptor beta chains presented below share a single source sample, sequenced in a study of shared clonotypes between healthy human individuals. Assay: immunoSEQ multiplex PCR; the TCRdb copy retains only in-frame clones and omits some. The table lists more than 2 million clones, approximately 94% of them singletons. Selected positively for CCR7 and CD45RO-negative, naive CD8 cells excluded terminally differentiated effector memory CD45RA+ cells. The specimen sequenced was naive CD8+ T cells sorted from blood. All receptors come from a man aged 18-30 years in good health.

This chain joins TRBV4-1 and TRBJ2-2; D ambiguous. Trimming shortened V by 2 bases and J by 1 base, and 5 bases separated the two germline ends. Per germline, CDR1 MGHRA and CDR2 YSYEKL. The CDR3 sequence is 14 residues long. In nucleotides, the CDR3 is TGCGCCAGCAGCCAAATAGAGAACACCGGGGAGCTGTTTTTT. This translates into CASSQIENTGELFF.

This chain connects TRBV28 to TRBJ2-7; 7 positions match TRBD1. With 7 bases clipped from V and 0 bases from J, the junction kept 6 bases outside the gene matches. Germline loops: CDR1 MDHEN, CDR2 SYDVKM. The CDR3 runs to 14 residues. The CDR3 region has the DNA TGTGCCAGCACCTTACGACAGGGCTCCTACGAGCAGTACTTC. Translation: CASTLRQGSYEQYF.

V and J are TRBV7-9 and TRBJ2-7; D unresolved. This CDR3 comprises 13 residues. Germline assignment: CDR1 SEHNR and CDR2 FQNEAQ (reference sequence). V was shortened by 5 bases and J by 3 bases, with 11 bases between the two germline ends. DNA for the CDR3: TGTGCCAGCAGCCATGCGCTGGACTACGAGCAGTACTTC. It translates to CASSHALDYEQYF.

J is TRBJ2-7 and V is TRBV27; D call uncertain. The V gene's germline CDR1 is MNHEY and CDR2 SMNVEV (reference sequence). Trimming took off 5 bases at V and 4 bases at J, with 15 bases between the two ends. The CDR3 extends over 14 amino acids. The DNA for the CDR3 is TGTGCCAGCAGTCCGGCCGAGCGTCCTTACGAGCAGTACTTC. It specifies CASSPAERPYEQYF.

This clone is a singleton in its sample. The chain combines TRBV11-2 with TRBJ1-4, with TRBD1 matching 9 bases. The CDR3 has 17 residues. The germline V gene has CDR1 SGHAT and CDR2 FQNNGV. V trimming: 0 bases; J trimming: 8 bases; junction bases outside the gene matches: 10. The CDR3 loop is CASSLEDGDREGEKLFF. The DNA for the CDR3 is TGTGCCAGCAGCTTAGAGGATGGGGACAGGGAGGGCGAAAAACTGTTTTTT.

This chain connects TRBV19 to TRBJ2-1; D possibly corresponds to TRBD1 (6 bases). Germline-derived CDR1 and CDR2 are LNHDA and SQIVND (reference sequence). The V end was cut by 3 bases, the J end by 8 bases, with 17 bases between. CDR3 length equals 15 residues. CDR3 amino acids: CASSIGRGSLYEQFF. Written as DNA, the CDR3 is TGTGCCAGTAGTATCGGCAGGGGCTCGTTGTATGAGCAGTTCTTC.

This clone was seen a single time. The chain joins TRBV4-1 to TRBJ2-3; 9 bases fit TRBD1. J gave up 0 bases and V 0 bases, and 4 bases lay outside the gene matches. Germline CDR1 and CDR2: MGHRA and YSYEKL. This CDR3 has 17 amino acids. The CDR3 here is CASSQDGTGRSTDTQYF. The CDR3 region has the DNA TGCGCCAGCAGCCAAGATGGGACAGGGAGAAGCACAGATACGCAGTATTTT.

About this clone itself: This same CDR3 is encoded by further DNA sequences in the sample. The V call is TRBV27, the J call TRBJ2-2, with D possibly TRBD1 on 5 matching bases. Trimming left V 4 bases short and J 5 bases short, with 11 bases between. From germline, CDR1 is MNHEY and CDR2 SMNVEV (reference sequence). CDR3 length: 14 residues. CDR3 loop: CASSSGLRTGELFF. DNA for the CDR3: TGTGCCAGCAGTTCAGGGCTCCGAACCGGGGAGCTGTTTTTT.

CDR3 loop: CASSAVLGKSYEQYF. The CDR3 DNA sequence: TGTGCCAGCAGCGCGGTACTTGGGAAATCCTACGAGCAGTACTTC. V is TRBV7-6 and J is TRBJ2-7; D gene uncertain. Germline-derived CDR1 and CDR2 are SGHVS and FNYEAQ. The CDR3 consists of 15 residues. V was trimmed by 5 bases and J by 1 base, leaving 15 bases between them.

The chain is built from TRBV30 and TRBJ2-3; TRBD2 agrees at 8 bases. CDR1 is GTSNPN and CDR2 is SVGIG in the germline V gene (reference sequence). V was clipped by 4 bases and J by 0 bases; unmatched bases: 6. The CDR3 extends over 15 amino acids. The CDR3 sequence is CAWNHGGASTDTQYF. The CDR3 nucleotides are TGTGCCTGGAACCACGGGGGGGCTAGCACAGATACGCAGTATTTT. Filled out from reference TRBV30 and TRBJ2-3, the complete variable domain reads SQTIHQWPATLVQPVGSPLSLECTVEGTSNPNLYWYRQAAGRGLQLLFYSVGIGQISSEVPQNLSASRPQDRQFILSSKKLLLSDSGFYLCAWNHGGASTDTQYFGPGTRLTVL.

The chain links TRBV4-1 to TRBJ2-3; D uncertain. V was trimmed by 1 base and J by 3 bases, leaving 8 bases between them. The CDR3 loop spans 14 amino acids. CDR1 and CDR2 from the germline V gene are MGHRA and YSYEKL. This chain's CDR3 is CASSQVKKTDTQYF. CDR3 DNA sequence: TGCGCCAGCAGCCAAGTGAAGAAGACAGATACGCAGTATTTT.

The gene calls are TRBV27 and TRBJ2-5; D is perhaps TRBD1 (5 bases). Per germline, CDR1 MNHEY and CDR2 SMNVEV (reference sequence). V was cut by 5 bases and J by 5 bases, with 18 bases left in between. The CDR3 has 15 amino acids. CDR3 bases: TGTGCCAGCAGTCGAACCGCAGGGTATTGGGAGACCCAGTACTTC. As protein: CASSRTAGYWETQYF.

The chain is built from TRBV7-9 and TRBJ2-7; 7 nucleotides agree with TRBD1. The CDR3 totals 16 residues. Germline V gives CDR1 SEHNR, CDR2 FQNEAQ (reference sequence). With V trimmed by 6 bases and J by 1 base, 12 bases remained unmatched. The DNA for the CDR3 is TGTGCCAGCAGTTCTAATACCGGGACAGAGTCCTACGAGCAGTACTTC. Its translation: CASSSNTGTESYEQYF.

The chain links TRBV12-5 to TRBJ1-2, with 7 bases fitting TRBD1. The V and J ends lost 2 bases and 7 bases, in that order; junction bases with no gene match: 10. Germline-derived CDR1 and CDR2 are LGHNT and FRNRAP. There are 15 residues in the CDR3. The CDR3 nucleotides are TGTGCTAGTGGTTTGCCACCGACAGGGCCAGGTGGCTACACCTTC. Its translation: CASGLPPTGPGGYTF. Filled out from reference TRBV12-5 and TRBJ1-2, the complete variable domain reads DARVTQTPRHKVTEMGQEVTMRCQPILGHNTVFWYRQTMMQGLELLAYFRNRAPLDDSGMPKDRFSAEMPDATLATLKIQPSEPRDSAVYFCASGLPPTGPGGYTFGSGTRLTVV.

This chain connects TRBV4-1 to TRBJ2-7; possibly TRBD1 for D (6 bases). This CDR3 spans 14 amino acids. V was pared by 4 bases and J by 1 base, with 11 bases between. The V gene's germline CDR1 is MGHRA and CDR2 YSYEKL. CDR3 protein: CASSLRQESYEQYF. CDR3 DNA: TGCGCCAGCAGCCTAAGACAGGAGTCCTACGAGCAGTACTTC.

The V and J genes are TRBV5-4 and TRBJ2-1; TRBD2 agrees at 8 bases. Germline trimming cut 0 bases from V and 4 bases from J; bases unmatched to any gene: 6. The CDR3 is made up of 16 amino acids. The germline V gene has CDR1 SGHNT and CDR2 YYREEE (reference sequence). The CDR3 region is CASSLAAGGRYNEQFF. The CDR3 DNA is TGTGCCAGCAGCTTGGCCGCGGGGGGAAGATACAATGAGCAGTTCTTC.

J is TRBJ1-5 and V is TRBV5-8, with 9 bases fitting TRBD1. The J segment lost 7 bases and the V segment lost 3 bases, leaving 5 bases of the junction unmatched. The CDR3 has 14 residues. The germline V gene has CDR1 SGHTS and CDR2 YDEGEE. CDR3 region: CASSWGQGGQPQHF. The CDR3 DNA is TGTGCCAGCAGCTGGGGACAGGGCGGACAGCCCCAGCATTTT.

The chain couples TRBV7-9 to TRBJ2-3; possibly TRBD2 for D (6 bases). From germline, CDR1 is SEHNR and CDR2 FQNEAQ (reference sequence). The CDR3 spans 17 residues. Trimming shortened V by 2 bases and J by 1 base, and 16 bases separated the two germline ends. CDR3 region: CASSLPTGGEGTDTQYF. In nucleotides, the CDR3 is TGTGCCAGCAGCTTACCCACCGGCGGGGAAGGCACAGATACGCAGTATTTT.

This rearrangement joins TRBV4-3 to TRBJ2-1, with D perhaps TRBD1 (5 bases). Looked up from germline, CDR1 is LGHNA and CDR2 is YSLEER. V was cut by 0 bases and J by 10 bases, with 19 bases left in between. This CDR3 is built from 16 residues. DNA for the CDR3: TGCGCCAGCAGCCAAGATTGGCTCCCTGGGGCTAGGGAGCAGTTCTTC. As protein: CASSQDWLPGAREQFF.

CDR3: CASSLESPGVGELFF. CDR3 sequence (DNA): TGTGCCAGCAGCTTAGAATCCCCCGGGGTCGGGGAGCTGTTTTTT. The chain joins TRBV7-9 to TRBJ2-2; perhaps TRBD2 as D (5 bases). The CDR3 spans 15 residues. V dropped 1 base and J dropped 7 bases, with 13 bases sitting between them. CDR1 is SEHNR, CDR2 FQNEAQ, per germline (reference sequence). The variable domain in full, completed from reference TRBV7-9 and TRBJ2-2, reads DTGVSQNPRHKITKRGQNVTFRCDPISEHNRLYWYRQTLGQGPEFLTYFQNEAQLEKSRLLSDRFSAERPKGSFSTLEIQRTEQGDSAMYLCASSLESPGVGELFFGEGSRLTVL.

The chain combines TRBV6-5 with TRBJ2-7; 10 nucleotides line up with TRBD2. Losses at the gene ends were 8 bases for V and 5 bases for J; bases not matched to a gene: 6. CDR3 size: 13 residues. Germline lookup yields CDR1 MNHEY and CDR2 SVGAGI. In nucleotides, the CDR3 is TGTGCCAGCCGGACTAGCGGCTATAACGAGCAGTACTTC. Residues: CASRTSGYNEQYF.

This clone was recorded at least ten times. The chain joins TRBV30 to TRBJ2-5, with 7 nucleotides matching TRBD1. The length of the CDR3 is 13 residues. Germline trimming cut 4 bases from V and 3 bases from J; bases unmatched to any gene: 5. The germline gives CDR1 GTSNPN, CDR2 SVGIG (reference sequence). CDR3 region: CAWTPGQKETQYF. The CDR3 nucleotides read TGTGCCTGGACTCCGGGACAGAAAGAGACCCAGTACTTC. The entire variable domain, with the rest obtained from reference TRBV30 and TRBJ2-5, is as follows: SQTIHQWPATLVQPVGSPLSLECTVEGTSNPNLYWYRQAAGRGLQLLFYSVGIGQISSEVPQNLSASRPQDRQFILSSKKLLLSDSGFYLCAWTPGQKETQYFGPGTRLLVL.

This chain uses TRBV7-9 with TRBJ2-7, with TRBD2 identical over 8 bases. The V gene end was trimmed by 4 bases and the J gene end by 4 bases; junction bases not matched to a gene: 6. The CDR3 covers 14 residues. Germline CDR1 is SEHNR and CDR2 is FQNEAQ (reference sequence). DNA for the CDR3: TGTGCCAGCAGCTCCTCAGCGGGAGAGTACGAGCAGTACTTC. The encoded protein is CASSSSAGEYEQYF. The complete variable domain, with remaining parts taken from reference TRBV7-9 and TRBJ2-7, reads DTGVSQNPRHKITKRGQNVTFRCDPISEHNRLYWYRQTLGQGPEFLTYFQNEAQLEKSRLLSDRFSAERPKGSFSTLEIQRTEQGDSAMYLCASSSSAGEYEQYFGPGTRLTVT.

J is TRBJ2-1 and V is TRBV5-4; 8 bases map to TRBD2. The CDR3 is 15 residues long. V lost 6 bases and J lost 2; bases outside the gene matches: 7. The germline CDR1 and CDR2 sequences are SGHNT and YYREEE (reference sequence). The CDR3 here is CASTSGGGTYNEQFF. CDR3 nucleotides: TGTGCCAGCACCTCCGGCGGGGGGACCTACAATGAGCAGTTCTTC.

Of note for this clone: The sample has other DNA sequences that encode this CDR3 too. The chain carries TRBV19 and TRBJ2-7; possible D gene TRBD2, 5 bases. In germline, CDR1 is LNHDA, CDR2 SQIVND (reference sequence). The CDR3 contains 14 residues. V lost 2 bases and J 1 base, leaving 9 bases between the germline ends. The CDR3 loop is CASSIFGNSYEQYF. The CDR3 DNA sequence: TGTGCCAGTAGTATATTCGGGAATTCCTACGAGCAGTACTTC. The variable domain in full, completed from reference TRBV19 and TRBJ2-7, reads DGGITQSPKYLFRKEGQNVTLSCEQNLNHDAMYWYRQDPGQGLRLIYYSQIVNDFQKGDIAEGYSVSREKKESFPLTVTSAQKNPTAFYLCASSIFGNSYEQYFGPGTRLTVT.

The chain carries TRBV27 and TRBJ2-2, with 8 bases that match TRBD1. In germline, CDR1 is MNHEY, CDR2 SMNVEV (reference sequence). J lost 5 bases, V lost 5 bases, and 10 bases had no gene match. The CDR3 runs to 16 residues. CDR3 DNA: TGTGCCAGCAGTCCCTCGACAGGGGAAGTTACCGGGGAGCTGTTTTTT. This encodes CASSPSTGEVTGELFF.